This T cell receptor beta chain stems from a study of T cells in Graves' hyperthyroidism and ophthalmopathy. Amplification of TCR beta CDR3 regions was performed using RNA transcripts as template. When the TCR CDR3 underwent first-round RT-PCR, the HTBI primer set was used. TCRdb fed the multiplex PCR reads into MiXCR, producing one record per CDR3 protein. The profile shows roughly 400,000 distinct CDR3 sequences, over 12% of them singletons. In the ophthalmopathy cohort, Clinical Activity Score was at least 3, NOSPECS grade at least 4, and duration under 3 months. Pregnant or lactating patients were excluded, as were those with uncontrolled infection or other autoimmune disease. Study-level points and caveats: Most thyroid clonotypes that were expanded above 0.001 also turned up in blood.

Per germline, CDR1 SGDLS and CDR2 YYNGEE. J gave up 1 base and V 2 bases, and 4 bases lay outside the gene matches. The CDR3 has 15 amino acids. A word on this clonotype: Antigen unknown.

The TCR originated in a man aged 45-60 years with Graves' ophthalmopathy. The sample taken for sequencing was blood. This chain links TRBV9 with TRBJ2-3; 7 bases map to TRBD2. The CDR3: CASSVTSVGTDTQYF. The CDR3 coding sequence is TGTGCCAGCAGCGTCACTAGCGTAGGCACAGATACGCAGTATTTT.